These T cell receptor beta chains were read from a single sample in a study of regulatory T cells in long-lasting Graves disease. TCRdb itself ran the multiplex PCR reads through MiXCR, one entry per CDR3 protein. The data show about 380,000 distinct CDR3 sequences, 15% seen once. The input for sequencing was peripheral blood mononuclear cells (PBMCs), taken at new diagnosis, from a patient treated with antithyroid drugs. The origin of the receptors is a female donor with Graves disease. The CDR3 runs from the conserved cysteine through the conserved F or W. The D gene is left open where the match is weak. Size tells how often a clone was seen (once, few, many) or the class of an expanded clone, and some rows leave it out.

NA,TRBV3-1,TRBJ2-3,many,TGTGCCAGCAGCCAAGATCGGATTGTTTTTGATACGCAGTATTTT,CASSQDRIVFDTQYF
NA,TRBV6-1,TRBJ2-2,many,TGTGCCAGTCGGAGAGGCACCGGGGAGCTGTTTTTT,CASRRGTGELFF
NA,TRBV9,TRBJ1-1,many,TGTGCCAGCACGAGATCCGGGACACAGAACACTGAAGCTTTCTTT,CASTRSGTQNTEAFF
TRBD1,TRBV29-1,TRBJ1-1,many,TGCAGCGTTGATGGGGACAGGGGTCGGGCGAGCACTGAAGCTTTCTTT,CSVDGDRGRASTEAFF
NA,TRBV6-5,TRBJ1-2,NA,TGTGCCAGCAGTTACGGGCAGGGCATAGCCGATGGCTACACCTTC,CASSYGQGIADGYTF
TRBD1,TRBV28,TRBJ1-1,many,TGTGCCAGCAGACCGGGACAGGACTTTATGAACACTGAAGCTTTCTTT,CASRPGQDFMNTEAFF
NA,TRBV27,TRBJ2-1,many,TGTGCCAGCAGTTTATTAGGAGGGTTGGAGGTGGATGAGCAGTTCTTC,CASSLLGGLEVDEQFF
NA,TRBV2,TRBJ2-3,NA,TGTGCCAGCAGTGAGGGACGTCACACAGATACGCAGTATTTT,CASSEGRHTDTQYF
NA,TRBV7-2,TRBJ1-1,many,TGTGCCAGCAGCTTCTTGGCCCTCACTGAAGCTTTCTTT,CASSFLALTEAFF
TRBD2,TRBV6-1,TRBJ2-2,many,TGTGCCAGCAGGCTCGCTAGCGGTGCAACCGGGGAGCTGTTTTTT,CASRLASGATGELFF
TRBD2,TRBV12-3/TRBV12-4,TRBJ2-1,many,TGTGCCAGCCTAAAAAAGGTTGGGGGCGGGAGGGCTAGACTTACCTACAATGAGCAGTTCTTC,CASLKKVGGGRARLTYNEQFF
TRBD1,TRBV7-3,TRBJ2-2,many,TGTGCCAGCAGCACGGACAGGTCGAACACCGGGGAGCTGTTTTTT,CASSTDRSNTGELFF
TRBD2,TRBV12-3/TRBV12-4,TRBJ2-5,many,TGTGCCAGCAGCCTACGGGGACTAGCGGGAGGTGTAAAGACCCAGTACTTC,CASSLRGLAGGVKTQYF
TRBD1,TRBV28,TRBJ1-5,many,TGTGCCAGCGGGTTTTTACAGGGGTCCACACGGCCCCAGCATTTT,CASGFLQGSTRPQHF
NA,TRBV6-2/TRBV6-3,TRBJ2-5,many,TGTGCCAGCAGTTCCACGCGAGGACACCTACAAGAGACCCAGTACTTC,CASSSTRGHLQETQYF
TRBD2,TRBV19,TRBJ2-1,NA,TGTGCCAGTAGCAAACTAGCGGGAGGAAACAATGAGCAGTTCTTC,CASSKLAGGNNEQFF